This T cell receptor beta chain appears in the sequencing data of a study of response to subunit inactivated influenza vaccine. As for this clonotype: Its antigen is unknown.

V lost 0 bases to trimming and J lost 11 bases, with 17 bases between them. The CDR3 extends over 15 amino acids. CDR1 is DFQATT and CDR2 is SNEGSKA in the germline V gene (reference sequence). Broader study findings: New T cells are recruited in small numbers by each seasonal influenza vaccination, according to the authors' suggestion.

From the RT-PCR reads, TCRdb called clonotypes with MiXCR, one entry per CDR3 protein. This sample has about 300,000 distinct CDR3 sequences, with less than 25% found just once. The specimen comprised PBMCs from blood, sampled less than 22 months after vaccination. The chain combines TRBV20-1 with TRBJ1-6; the D gene is possibly TRBD1 (5 bases). This sequence originates from a man between 50 and 70 years old who received an inactivated influenza vaccine. This CDR3 is CSARDTRQGEAPLHF. CDR3 coding DNA: TGCAGTGCTAGAGATACGCGGCAGGGAGAGGCACCCCTCCACTTT.